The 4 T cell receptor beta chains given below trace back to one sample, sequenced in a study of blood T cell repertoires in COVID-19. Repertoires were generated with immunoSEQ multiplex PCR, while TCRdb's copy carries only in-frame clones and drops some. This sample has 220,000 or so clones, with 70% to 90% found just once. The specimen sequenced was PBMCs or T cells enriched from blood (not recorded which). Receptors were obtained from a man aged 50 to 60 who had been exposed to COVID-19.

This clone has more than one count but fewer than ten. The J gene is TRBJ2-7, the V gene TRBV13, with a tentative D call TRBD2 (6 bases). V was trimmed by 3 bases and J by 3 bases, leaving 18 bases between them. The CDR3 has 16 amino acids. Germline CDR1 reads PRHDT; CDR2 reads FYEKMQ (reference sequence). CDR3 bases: TGTGCCAGCAGCTTCGTGTTGCCAGGGAGGTACTACGAGCAGTACTTC. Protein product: CASSFVLPGRYYEQYF.

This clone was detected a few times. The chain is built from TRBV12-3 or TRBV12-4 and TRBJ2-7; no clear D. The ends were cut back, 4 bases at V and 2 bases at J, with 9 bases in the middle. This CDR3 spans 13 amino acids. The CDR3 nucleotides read TGTGCCAGCAGTTACAGCTCCGCCTACGAGCAGTACTTC. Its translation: CASSYSSAYEQYF.

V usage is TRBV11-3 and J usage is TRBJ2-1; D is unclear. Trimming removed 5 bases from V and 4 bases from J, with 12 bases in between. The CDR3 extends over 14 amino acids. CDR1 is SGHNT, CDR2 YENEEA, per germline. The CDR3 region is CASSPQGGYNEQFF. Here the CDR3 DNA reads TGTGCCAGCAGCCCCCAAGGCGGTTACAATGAGCAGTTCTTC.

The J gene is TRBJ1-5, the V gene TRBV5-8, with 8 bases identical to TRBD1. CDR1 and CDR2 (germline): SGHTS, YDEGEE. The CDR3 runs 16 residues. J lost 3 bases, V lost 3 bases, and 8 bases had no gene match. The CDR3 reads CASSYLGQAFNQPQHF. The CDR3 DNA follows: TGTGCCAGCAGCTACCTGGGACAGGCCTTCAATCAGCCCCAGCATTTT.